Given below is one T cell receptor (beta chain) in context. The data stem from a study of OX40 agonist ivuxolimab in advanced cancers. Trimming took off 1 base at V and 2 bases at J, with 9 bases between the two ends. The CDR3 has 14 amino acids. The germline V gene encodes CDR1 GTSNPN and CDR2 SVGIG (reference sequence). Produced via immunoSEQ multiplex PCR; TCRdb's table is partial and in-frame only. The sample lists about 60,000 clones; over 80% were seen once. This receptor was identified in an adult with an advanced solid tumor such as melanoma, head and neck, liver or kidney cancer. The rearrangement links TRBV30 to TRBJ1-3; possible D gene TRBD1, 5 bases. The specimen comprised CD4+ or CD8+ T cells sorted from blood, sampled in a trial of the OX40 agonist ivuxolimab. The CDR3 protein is CAWSAGGAGNTIYF. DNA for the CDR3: TGTGCCTGGAGTGCGGGGGGGGCTGGAAACACCATATATTTT.